This T cell receptor beta chain comes out of a study of sequential checkpoint blockade in melanoma. In the study overall: Each arm's sequence ended with maintenance nivolumab.

The junction had 15 bases not matched to a gene; V was cut back by 5 bases and J by 4 bases. The CDR3 totals 17 residues. Germline V CDR1 and CDR2: SGHAT, FQNNGV. The treatment here: randomized to nivolumab then ipilimumab (arm A) or the reverse (arm B). DNA-damaging chemotherapy had not been given to any patient beforehand. Sorted cells were live CD3+CD8+, lacking CD19 and CD56, from PBMCs. Method: immunoSEQ multiplex PCR; TCRdb's copy keeps in-frame clones and lacks some. In the table there are tens of thousands of clones, roughly 89% of which are singletons. This sequence joins TRBV11-2 and TRBJ2-3; the match to TRBD2 covers 7 bases. The receptor was isolated from a human donor with melanoma. This specimen consisted of CD8+ T cells sorted from blood (inferred from file names), obtained from a patient given nivolumab and ipilimumab in sequence. The CDR3 region has the DNA TGTGCCAGCAGCCCCGGGAGGCAATTATACGGGGCAGATACGCAGTATTTT. Translated, it gives CASSPGRQLYGADTQYF.